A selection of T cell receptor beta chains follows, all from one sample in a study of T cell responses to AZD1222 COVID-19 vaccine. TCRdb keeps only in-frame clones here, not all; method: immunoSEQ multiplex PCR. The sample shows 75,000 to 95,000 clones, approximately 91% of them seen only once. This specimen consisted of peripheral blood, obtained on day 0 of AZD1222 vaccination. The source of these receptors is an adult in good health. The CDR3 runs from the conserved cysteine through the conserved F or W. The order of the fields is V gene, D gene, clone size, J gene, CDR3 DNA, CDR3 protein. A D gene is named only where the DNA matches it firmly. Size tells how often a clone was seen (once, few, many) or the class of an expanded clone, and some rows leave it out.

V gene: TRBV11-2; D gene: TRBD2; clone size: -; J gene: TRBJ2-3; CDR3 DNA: TGTGCCAGCAGCCGACTAGCGGGCAACACAGATACGCAGTATTTT; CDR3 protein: CASSRLAGNTDTQYF
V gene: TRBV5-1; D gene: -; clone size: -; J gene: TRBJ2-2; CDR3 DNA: TGCGCCAGCAGCTTTGGCGGCACCGGGGAGCTGTTTTTT; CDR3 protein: CASSFGGTGELFF
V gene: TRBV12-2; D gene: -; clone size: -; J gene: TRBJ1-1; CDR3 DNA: TGTGCAAGTCGCGAGAGACAGGGCAGGTGCACTGAAGCTTTCTTT; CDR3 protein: CASRERQGRCTEAFF
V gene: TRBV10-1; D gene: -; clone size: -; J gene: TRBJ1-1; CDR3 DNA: TGCGCCAGCAGTGATCGGATGGGGAACACTGAAGCTTTCTTT; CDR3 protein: CASSDRMGNTEAFF
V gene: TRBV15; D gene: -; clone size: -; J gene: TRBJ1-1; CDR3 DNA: TGTGCCACCAGCAGAGATGGGGGCGTGGGCACTGAAGCTTTCTTT; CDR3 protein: CATSRDGGVGTEAFF
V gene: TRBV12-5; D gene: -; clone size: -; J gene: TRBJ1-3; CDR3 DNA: TGTGCTAGTGGGCAAGGGGGCACCATATATTTT; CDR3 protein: CASGQGGTIYF
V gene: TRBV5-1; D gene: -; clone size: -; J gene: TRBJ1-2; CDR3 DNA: TGCGCCAGCAGCTTGGGACTGGGAGGCTACACCTTC; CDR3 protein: CASSLGLGGYTF
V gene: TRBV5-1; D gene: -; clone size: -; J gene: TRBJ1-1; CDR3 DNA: TGCGCCAGCAGCTTGAATGCAGGAGGTAACACTGAAGCTTTCTTT; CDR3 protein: CASSLNAGGNTEAFF
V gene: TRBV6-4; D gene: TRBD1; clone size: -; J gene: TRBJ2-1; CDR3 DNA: TGTGCCAGCAGTGACCGCTACAGGGGCCCCTCCTACAATGAGCAGTTCTTC; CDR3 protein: CASSDRYRGPSYNEQFF
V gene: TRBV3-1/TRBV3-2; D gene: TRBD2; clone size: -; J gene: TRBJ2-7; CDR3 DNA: TGTGCCAGCAGCCCTTTAGCGGGGAGGGGTGAGCAGTACTTC; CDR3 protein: CASSPLAGRGEQYF
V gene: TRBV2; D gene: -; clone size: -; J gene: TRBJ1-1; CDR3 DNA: TGTGCCAGCGGGGAACAAATGAACACTGAAGCTTTCTTT; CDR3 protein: CASGEQMNTEAFF
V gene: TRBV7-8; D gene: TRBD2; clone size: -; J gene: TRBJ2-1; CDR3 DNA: TGTGCCAGCAGCTCACAAGCCGGGACTAGCGTCTACAATGAGCAGTTCTTC; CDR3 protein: CASSSQAGTSVYNEQFF
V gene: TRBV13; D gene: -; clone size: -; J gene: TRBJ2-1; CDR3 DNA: TGTGCCAGCAGCCTAATTAACAGGGAGCAGTTCTTC; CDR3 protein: CASSLINREQFF
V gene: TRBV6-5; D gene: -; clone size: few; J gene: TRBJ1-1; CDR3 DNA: TGTGCCAGCAGTTACTCGGGGGGTAACACTGAAGCTTTCTTT; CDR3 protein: CASSYSGGNTEAFF
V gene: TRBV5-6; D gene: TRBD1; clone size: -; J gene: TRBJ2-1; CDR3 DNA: TGTGCCAGCAGCTTACAGGGGGCCCTTTACAATGAGCAGTTCTTC; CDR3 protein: CASSLQGALYNEQFF
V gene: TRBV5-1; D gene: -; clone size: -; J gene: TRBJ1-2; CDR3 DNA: TGCGCCAGCAGCTTGACGCCGAACGCTAACTATGGCTACACCTTC; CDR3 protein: CASSLTPNANYGYTF
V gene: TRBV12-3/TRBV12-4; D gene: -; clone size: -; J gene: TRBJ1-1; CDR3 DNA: TGTGCCAGCAGTTTAATAGGGGACACTGAAGCTTTCTTT; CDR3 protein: CASSLIGDTEAFF
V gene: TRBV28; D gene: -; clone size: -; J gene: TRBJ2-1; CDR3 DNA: TGTGCCAGCAGTATCTTTAGAGGTGAGCAGTTCTTC; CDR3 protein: CASSIFRGEQFF
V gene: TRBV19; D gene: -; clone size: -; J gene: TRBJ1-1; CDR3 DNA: TGTGCCAGTACCGCCACAGCAATGAACACTGAAGCTTTCTTT; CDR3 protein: CASTATAMNTEAFF
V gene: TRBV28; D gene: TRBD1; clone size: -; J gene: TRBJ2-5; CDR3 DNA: TGTGCCAGCAGTCCACTGACAGGGAACGAGGAGACCCAGTACTTC; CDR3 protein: CASSPLTGNEETQYF
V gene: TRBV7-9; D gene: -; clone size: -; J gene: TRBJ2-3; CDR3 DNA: TGTGCCAGCAGCTTAGCCGCCGGGGCAGATACGCAGTATTTT; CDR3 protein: CASSLAAGADTQYF
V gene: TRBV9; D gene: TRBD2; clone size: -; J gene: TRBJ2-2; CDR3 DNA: TGTGCCAGCAGCGTAGGTAGCGGGGGTTACGCGAACACCGGGGAGCTGTTTTTT; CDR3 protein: CASSVGSGGYANTGELFF
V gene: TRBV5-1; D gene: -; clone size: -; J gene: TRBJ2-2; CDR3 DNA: TGCGCCAGCAGCCACACCGGGGAGCTGTTTTTT; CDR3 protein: CASSHTGELFF
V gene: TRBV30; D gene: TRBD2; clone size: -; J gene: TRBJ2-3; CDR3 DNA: TGTGCCCAAAGACTAGCGGGAGAAGATACGCAGTATTTT; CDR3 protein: CAQRLAGEDTQYF
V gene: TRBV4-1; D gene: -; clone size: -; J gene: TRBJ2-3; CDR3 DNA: TGCGCCAGCAGCCAAGATTACAGTAACACAGATACGCAGTATTTT; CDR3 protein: CASSQDYSNTDTQYF
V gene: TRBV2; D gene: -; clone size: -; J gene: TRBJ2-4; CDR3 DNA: TGTGCCAGCAGTGCTTGGGGGGGCAACATTCAGTACTTC; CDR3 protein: CASSAWGGNIQYF
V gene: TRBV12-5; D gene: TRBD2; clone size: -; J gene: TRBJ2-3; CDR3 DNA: TGTGCTAGTGGACTAGCGGTACCAGATACGCAGTATTTT; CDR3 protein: CASGLAVPDTQYF
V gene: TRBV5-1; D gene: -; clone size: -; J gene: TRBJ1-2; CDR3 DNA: TGCGCCAGCAGCCTGGATGGGGGGCAGTGGTACTATGGCTACACCTTC; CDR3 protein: CASSLDGGQWYYGYTF
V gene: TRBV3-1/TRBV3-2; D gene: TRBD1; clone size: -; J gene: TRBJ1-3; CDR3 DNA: TGTGCCAGCAGCCTCGGACAGGGGGGGGACACCATATATTTT; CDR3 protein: CASSLGQGGDTIYF
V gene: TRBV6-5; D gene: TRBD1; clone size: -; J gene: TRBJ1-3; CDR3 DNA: TGTGCCAGCAGTACAGGGGTTGGAAACACCATATATTTT; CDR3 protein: CASSTGVGNTIYF
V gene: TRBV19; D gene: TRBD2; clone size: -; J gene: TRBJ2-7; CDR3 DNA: TGTGCCACCTCAAGGGGACTAGCGGGAGGGAGAGGCCACGAGCAGTACTTC; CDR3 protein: CATSRGLAGGRGHEQYF
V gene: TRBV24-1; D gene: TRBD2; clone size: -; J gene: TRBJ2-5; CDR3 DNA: TGTGCCACCAGTGACCCCTCGGGGGGCCAAGAGACCCAGTACTTC; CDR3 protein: CATSDPSGGQETQYF
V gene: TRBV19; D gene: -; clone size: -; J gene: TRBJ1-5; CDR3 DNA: TGTGCCAGCGGGCCGGACAGCCTCAATCAGCCCCAGCATTTT; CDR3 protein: CASGPDSLNQPQHF
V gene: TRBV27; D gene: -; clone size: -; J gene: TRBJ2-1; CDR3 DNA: TGTGCCAGCAGTAGGGGGTCTGCGGGAGAGGACAATGAGCAGTTCTTC; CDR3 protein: CASSRGSAGEDNEQFF
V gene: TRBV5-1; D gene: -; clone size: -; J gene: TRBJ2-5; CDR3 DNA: TGCGCCAGCAGCCGGACCGACGCGAAGGGGGAGACCCAGTACTTC; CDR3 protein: CASSRTDAKGETQYF
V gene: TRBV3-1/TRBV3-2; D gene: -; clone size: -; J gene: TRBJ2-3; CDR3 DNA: TGTGCCAGCAGCCAAATCGCGGGGCCGCGGATGGATACGCAGTATTTT; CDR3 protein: CASSQIAGPRMDTQYF
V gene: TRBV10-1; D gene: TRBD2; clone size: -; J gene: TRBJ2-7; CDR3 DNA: TGCGCCAGCAGTGGGACTGCAGGGACTAGCGGGAGGTACGAGCAGTACTTC; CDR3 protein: CASSGTAGTSGRYEQYF
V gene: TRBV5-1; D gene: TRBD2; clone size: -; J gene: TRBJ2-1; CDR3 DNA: TGCGCCAGCAGCTTGGTGAGGTTGGCGACTAGCGGGAGTCAGGGGCTGTTCTTC; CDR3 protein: CASSLVRLATSGSQGLFF
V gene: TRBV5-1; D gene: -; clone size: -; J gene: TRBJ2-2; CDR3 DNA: TGCGCCAGCAGCTTGGTGTCCCCCAACACCGGGGAGCTGTTTTTT; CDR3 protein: CASSLVSPNTGELFF
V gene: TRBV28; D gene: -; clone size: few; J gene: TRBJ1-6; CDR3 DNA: TGTGCCAGCAGAGAAATTAGGACAGTCAGACTTTACCGTCGTTCACCCCTCCACTTT; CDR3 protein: CASREIRTVRLYRRSPLHF
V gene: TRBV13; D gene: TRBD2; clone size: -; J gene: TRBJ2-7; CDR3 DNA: TGTGCCAGCAGCTTAGAAAGCGGGGTCGTGGGGGAGCAGTACTTC; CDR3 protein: CASSLESGVVGEQYF
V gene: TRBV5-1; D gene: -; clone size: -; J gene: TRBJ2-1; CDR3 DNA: TGCGCCAGCAGCGGGTCTAGCTCCTACAATGAGCAGTTCTTC; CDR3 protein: CASSGSSSYNEQFF
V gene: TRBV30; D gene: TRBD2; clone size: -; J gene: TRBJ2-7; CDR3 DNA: TGTGCCTGGGGCCTAGCGGACTACGAGCAGTACTTC; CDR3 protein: CAWGLADYEQYF
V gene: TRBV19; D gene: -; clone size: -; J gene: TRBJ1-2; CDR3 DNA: TGTGGCGCAGGGGAGGGCTACACCTTC; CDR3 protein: CGAGEGYTF
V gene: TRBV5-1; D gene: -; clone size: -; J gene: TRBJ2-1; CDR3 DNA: TGCGCCAGCAGCTTGGGCGGGACGGGGCTCAATGAGCAGTTCTTC; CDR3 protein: CASSLGGTGLNEQFF
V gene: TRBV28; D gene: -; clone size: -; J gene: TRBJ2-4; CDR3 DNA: TGTGCCAGCAGTTTATTCACCACAGCTCAAAACATTCAGTACTTC; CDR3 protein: CASSLFTTAQNIQYF
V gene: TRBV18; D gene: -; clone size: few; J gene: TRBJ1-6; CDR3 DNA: TGTGCCAGCTCACCAGCTCCGGACACCAATTCACCCCTCCACTTT; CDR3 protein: CASSPAPDTNSPLHF
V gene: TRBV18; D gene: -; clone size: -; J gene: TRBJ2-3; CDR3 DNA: TGTGCCAGCTCACCCATGGATACGCAGTATTTT; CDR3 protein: CASSPMDTQYF
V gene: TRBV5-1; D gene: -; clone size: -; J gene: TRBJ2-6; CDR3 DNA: TGCGCCAGCAGCTTGGGTGGGGCAGGCAGCTCTGGGGCCAACGTCCTGACTTTC; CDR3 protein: CASSLGGAGSSGANVLTF